The clone carrying this T cell receptor beta chain occurred once. V trimming: 2 bases; J trimming: 5 bases; junction bases outside the gene matches: 9. Per germline, CDR1 LGHNA and CDR2 YNFKEQ. The CDR3 length is 16 residues. In the source study's methods: Reference gene primer amplification yielded estimated nucleated cell counts. TCRdb's table, derived via immunoSEQ multiplex PCR, lists solely in-frame clones and lacks some. From that table come the V and J calls and clone size; the DNA was used to work out D and trimming. The sample holds approximately 25,000 clones, about 91% seen once. This sample is part of a study of blood T cell repertoires in COVID-19. Across the study: Some COVID-19 samples were acute and others convalescent; all came from the United States, Italy and Spain. In each case, the material was cDNA or gDNA derived from T cells, B-cell-depleted T cells, or PBMCs.

The clonotype originates from a man aged 70-80 years with active COVID-19. What was sequenced was peripheral blood. This chain links TRBV4-2 with TRBJ2-3, with 8 bases aligning to TRBD2. The DNA for the CDR3 is TGTGCCAGCAGCCAAAGGACGGGAGGGCGTGGAGATACGCAGTATTTT. Its protein is CASSQRTGGRGDTQYF.